These 30 T cell receptor beta chains originate from one sample sequenced in a study of T cell clusters in autoimmune cytopenias. Tens of thousands of genome equivalents of blood DNA were amplified for TRB. TRB rearrangements were amplified by touch-down multiplex PCR with mixed TRB-A/B primers. TCRdb processed the multiplex PCR reads again and assigns one entry to each CDR3 protein, with no DNA. The specimen's table records a few thousand distinct CDR3 sequences. The sequencing input was peripheral blood. The receptors come from a human donor with an autoimmune cytopenia or autoimmune hepatitis (not recorded which).

According to its frequency, this clonotype is medium-sized (0.01 to 0.1%). This sequence joins TRBV5-5 and TRBJ1-5. CDR3 length equals 13 residues. Germline values: CDR1 SGHKS, CDR2 YYEKEE (reference sequence). The CDR3 region is CASSLEGRQPQHF.

This clonotype counts as medium-sized by frequency. The chain uses TRBV10-2 and TRBJ2-5; TCRdb designates TRBD1, a call that cannot be tested without DNA. This CDR3 is 15 amino acids long. Germline loops: CDR1 WSHSY, CDR2 SAAADI. The CDR3 sequence: CASSDRGQGQETQYF.

In terms of frequency, this clonotype is medium-sized. This rearrangement joins TRBV12-3 or TRBV12-4 to TRBJ1-1. This CDR3 comprises 12 residues. The CDR3: CASSFTGQEAFF.

In terms of frequency, this clonotype is medium-sized. The chain joins TRBV20-1 to TRBJ2-3; the TCRdb call, TRBD1, lacks DNA for checking. Germline CDR1 and CDR2: DFQATT and SNEGSKA (reference sequence). This CDR3 is 18 amino acids long. The CDR3 loop reads CSARDRGFGIGSADTQYF.

According to its frequency, this clonotype is medium-sized. The CDR3 protein is CASSLSGRLYGYTF. The chain joins TRBV5-6 to TRBJ1-2; lacking DNA, the TRBD1 call made by TCRdb goes unchecked. Per germline, CDR1 SGHDT and CDR2 YYEEEE. The CDR3 runs 14 residues.

This clonotype ranks as medium-sized in terms of frequency. The chain joins TRBV6-5 to TRBJ1-2; TCRdb's D gene call, TRBD1, goes unchecked for lack of DNA. This CDR3 has 15 amino acids. Germline assignment: CDR1 MNHEY and CDR2 SVGAGI. This chain's CDR3 is CASRVSGTGRGGYTF.

This chain connects TRBV7-6 to TRBJ1-1; TCRdb's D call of TRBD1 is untestable without DNA. In germline, CDR1 is SGHVS, CDR2 FNYEAQ. This CDR3 comprises 14 residues. The CDR3 sequence is CASSRGTENTEAFF. The complete variable domain, with remaining parts taken from reference TRBV7-6 and TRBJ1-1, reads GAGVSQSPRYKVTKRGQDVALRCDPISGHVSLYWYRQALGQGPEFLTYFNYEAQQDKSGLPNDRFSAERPEGSISTLTIQRTEQRDSAMYRCASSRGTENTEAFFGQGTRLTVV.

This clonotype is classed as large by frequency. The V call is TRBV29-1, the J call TRBJ1-3. Germline CDR1 and CDR2: SQVTM and ANQGSEA. There are 14 residues in the CDR3. The CDR3 is CSVGVDSSGNTIYF.

This clonotype is identified as medium-sized from frequency. V is TRBV7-2 and J is TRBJ1-1. Germline CDR1 SGHTA, CDR2 FQGNSA. The CDR3 is 14 residues long. The CDR3 here is CASSLRAGHTEAFF.

Its frequency marks this clonotype as medium-sized. The genes are TRBV6-5 and TRBJ2-7. The CDR3 length is 13 residues. Germline V gene lookup returns CDR1 MNHEY and CDR2 SVGAGI. CDR3 amino acids: CASSHPNSYEQYF.

Judged by frequency, this clonotype is medium-sized (0.01 to 0.1%). This chain uses TRBV6-2 or TRBV6-3 with TRBJ2-3; the TCRdb call, TRBD1, lacks DNA for checking. This CDR3 region has 16 residues. The V gene's germline CDR1 is MNHEY and CDR2 SVGEGT. The CDR3 here is CASSPPYGGQGDTQYF.

This clonotype ranks as medium-sized (0.01 to 0.1%) in terms of frequency. This sequence joins TRBV6-1 and TRBJ2-4; lacking DNA, the TRBD1 call made by TCRdb goes unchecked. The CDR3 contains 18 residues. Germline lookup yields CDR1 MNHNS and CDR2 SASEGT. CDR3 sequence reads: CASSEVPPGTGPKNIQYF.

Judged by frequency, this clonotype is medium-sized. V gene TRBV4-2 combines with J gene TRBJ1-4. The CDR3 spans 16 residues. Germline V gives CDR1 LGHNA, CDR2 YNFKEQ. Here the CDR3 reads CASSQDLLGGDEKLFF.

This clonotype is called medium-sized based on its frequency. This chain's CDR3 is CASSLGGRVETQYF. The chain joins TRBV7-2 to TRBJ2-5; with no DNA, the TCRdb D assignment of TRBD1 cannot be verified. The CDR3 totals 14 residues. Germline values: CDR1 SGHTA, CDR2 FQGNSA.

This chain connects TRBV6-2 or TRBV6-3 to TRBJ2-7. From germline, CDR1 is MNHEY and CDR2 SVGEGT. The CDR3 spans 11 residues. Here the CDR3 reads CASSLEGGKYF.

The chain uses TRBV4-3 and TRBJ1-1. This CDR3 is 15 amino acids long. The V gene's germline CDR1 is LGHNA and CDR2 YSLEER. CDR3 residues: CASSQDEGWGTEAFF.

By frequency, this clonotype is medium-sized (0.01 to 0.1%). This chain connects TRBV7-2 to TRBJ2-7. The CDR3 covers 14 residues. Germline-derived CDR1 and CDR2 are SGHTA and FQGNSA. The CDR3 loop is CASSLGGRSYEQYF.

J is TRBJ1-1 and V is TRBV6-2 or TRBV6-3; without DNA, the TCRdb call of TRBD1 cannot be checked. The CDR3 has 21 residues. Germline V CDR1 and CDR2: MNHEY, SVGEGT. The CDR3 sequence is CASSPTYTLSTLRDRYTEAFF.

This clonotype ranks as large in terms of frequency. The chain recombines TRBV19 with TRBJ1-5; TCRdb proposes TRBD1, but this gene call is untestable without DNA. The CDR3 runs to 16 residues. Germline V gives CDR1 LNHDA, CDR2 SQIVND (reference sequence). The CDR3 protein is CASSIRGQNSNQPQHF.

This clonotype is labeled medium-sized (0.01 to 0.1%) based on frequency. The chain joins TRBV5-1 to TRBJ2-6. Germline V CDR1 and CDR2: SGHRS, YFSETQ. The CDR3 runs to 15 residues. The CDR3 loop is CASSLAGTGANVLTF.

The rearrangement links TRBV7-9 to TRBJ2-5; TCRdb proposes TRBD1, but this gene call is untestable without DNA. The CDR3 totals 15 residues. The germline CDR1 and CDR2 sequences are SEHNR and FQNEAQ (reference sequence). The CDR3 is CASSQGWGSEETQYF.

The rearrangement joins TRBV28 to TRBJ1-2. Germline CDR1 reads MDHEN; CDR2 reads SYDVKM. The CDR3 runs 12 residues. The chain's CDR3 is CASSFFGGGYTF.

CDR3 region: CASSLVYRGRGETQYF. The chain employs TRBV7-2 and TRBJ2-5; TCRdb lists TRBD1, though no DNA is available to test this call. The CDR3 is 16 amino acids. Germline CDR1 is SGHTA and CDR2 is FQGNSA.

This clonotype ranks as large (0.1 to 1%) in terms of frequency. V and J are TRBV5-4 and TRBJ2-1. The CDR3 has 13 residues. Germline CDR1 SGHNT, CDR2 YYREEE (reference sequence). The CDR3 spells CASSLARGNEQFF.

Measured by frequency, this clonotype is medium-sized. The J gene is TRBJ2-2, the V gene TRBV19; absent DNA, TCRdb's TRBD1 call cannot be checked. The CDR3 spans 16 residues. CDR1 is LNHDA, CDR2 SQIVND, per germline (reference sequence). The CDR3 loop reads CASRLMTGHYTGELFF. The full variable domain, its missing parts supplied by reference TRBV19 and TRBJ2-2, is DGGITQSPKYLFRKEGQNVTLSCEQNLNHDAMYWYRQDPGQGLRLIYYSQIVNDFQKGDIAEGYSVSREKKESFPLTVTSAQKNPTAFYLCASRLMTGHYTGELFFGEGSRLTVL.

The chain couples TRBV5-4 to TRBJ1-2; TCRdb gives TRBD1 as the D gene, but with no DNA this cannot be confirmed. The CDR3 is 14 amino acids. The V gene's germline CDR1 is SGHNT and CDR2 YYREEE (reference sequence). The CDR3 protein is CASSGAGESYGYTF.

V and J are TRBV12-3 or TRBV12-4 and TRBJ1-1. The CDR3 contains 14 residues. CDR3 residues: CASLRGTAYTEAFF.

The chain recombines TRBV4-3 with TRBJ2-5; TCRdb calls TRBD1, which cannot be checked without DNA. The CDR3 is 15 amino acids. Germline V gene data show CDR1 as LGHNA and CDR2 as YSLEER. The CDR3 sequence is CASSQGTGFQETQYF.

Measured by frequency, this clonotype is medium-sized. V and J are TRBV27 and TRBJ1-3. CDR3 length: 14 residues. CDR1 is MNHEY, CDR2 SMNVEV, per germline (reference sequence). The chain's CDR3 is CASSFLPFGNTIYF.

Measured by frequency, this clonotype is large. The chain carries TRBV29-1 and TRBJ2-7; the D call of TRBD1 rests on TCRdb alone, since no DNA is present to check it. This CDR3 has 14 amino acids. In germline, CDR1 is SQVTM, CDR2 ANQGSEA. The CDR3 protein is CSVITGTGYYEQYF.